This T cell receptor beta chain came from a study of Ad26.COV2.S vaccination and SARS-CoV-2 variants (dated by TCRdb to 2020 to 2023). For the wider study: Vaccine-arm donors were drawn from COV1001, a multicentre, randomized, double-blind, placebo-controlled phase I-IIa trial of Ad26.COV2.S in healthy adults. Ad26.COV2.S was administered intramuscularly at 5 x 10^10 or 1 x 10^11 viral particles, either as a single shot or as two shots given 56 days apart. Trial participants were randomized into five groups of five: low-dose or high-dose Ad26.COV2.S given once or twice, or placebo on both occasions. TCRbeta repertoire sequencing was used to assess the specificity and breadth of SARS-CoV-2-reactive T cell receptors after Ad26.COV2.S vaccination. Investigators remained blinded to trial group allocation during experiments and outcome assessment. The TCR-sequenced set comprised approximately 30 samples: around 20 Ad26.COV2.S vaccine recipients, 5 placebo recipients and 8 SARS-CoV-2 convalescent individuals.

TCRbeta CDR3 regions were sequenced with the immunoSEQ Assay. After extraction, genomic DNA underwent amplification by bias-controlled multiplex PCR, followed by high-throughput sequencing. Per the source publication's procedure: To quantify the absolute abundance of each unique TCRbeta CDR3 region, sequences were collapsed and filtered. Usable DNA was measured by amplifying reference genes present in all nucleated cells, and TCRbeta template counts were normalized to that usable DNA to estimate T cell fraction. Repertoire TCRs were annotated as SARS-CoV-2-specific by exact matching of V gene, CDR3 amino acid sequence and J gene to a known reactive TCR set. The reference SARS-CoV-2 TCR set came from MIRA and was filtered for enrichment in COVID-19-positive ImmuneCODE repertoires, removing public or cross-reactive TCRs. Based on the MIRA antigens, annotated TCRs were further analysed at the level of specific ORF or position within ORF. Breadth was defined as annotated unique rearrangements over total unique productive rearrangements; depth was the summed frequency of those rearrangements. TCR breadth was compared between groups using two-sided Wilcoxon rank-sum tests. TCRdb took over this immuneACCESS table, retaining in-frame rearrangements with V and J assigned. Such tables are incomplete; in checked studies, under half of the missing clones stem from an unresolved V gene, and the remainder is unexplained. That table supplies the V and J calls and clone size; D and trimming were determined from the DNA. The sample yields approximately 450,000 clones; 75% to 95% were counted once. Clones ranked in the top ten supply approximately 12% of the sample.

As for this clone: Its antigen remains undetermined. Per-base qualities were not stored, and no clone one base away is much larger.

The treatment or condition label here, explained by the study, means: 15 to 20 received Ad26.COV2.S at low or high dose, single or two shots; several received placebo; per-sample allocation not given. Repertoires of vaccine and placebo recipients were sequenced from samples collected on day 63 after the first injection. In Cohort 1b, about two dozen adults aged 18-55 years were enrolled at a single site in Boston, USA, between 29 July and 7 August 2020. As a vaccine, Ad26.COV2.S was a replication-incompetent adenovirus type 26 vector that expressed a prefusion-stabilized SARS-CoV-2 spike protein derived from the original Wuhan strain. V gives up 4 bases and J gives up 4 bases, and the segment between their germline ends measures 10 bases. CDR1 and CDR2 are read off the germline V gene (reference sequence) as LGHDT and YNNKEL. The CDR3 measures 13 amino acids from cysteine to phenylalanine. The CDR3 DNA has 39 bases and is translated from base 1.

Broad study findings and their caveats: The study lacked the statistical power to compare responses across vaccine doses or regimens. After vaccination, substantial breadth of spike-specific CD8+ and CD4+ T cell responses was reported. Vaccine and placebo recipients had comparable non-spike TCR breadth, which fits with the vaccine containing only spike. It was noted by the authors that total T cell responses may have been underestimated by the TCR breadth and depth analyses. Compared with placebo recipients, Ad26.COV2.S recipients showed higher spike-specific TCR breadth (P = 0.0014).

Recombination connected TRBV3-1 (or the pseudogene TRBV3-2) to TRBJ1-1; D gene: possibly TRBD1, on 6 matching bases. Here the sequenced sample was peripheral blood, taken in a trial of Ad26.COV2.S vaccine versus placebo. This TCR came from a person aged 18-60 years who received the Ad26.COV2.S COVID-19 vaccine or a placebo. The nucleotide sequence is TGTGCCAGCAGCCCTGGGACAACCACTGAAGCTTTCTTT. This is translated as CASSPGTTTEAFF.